The clone carrying this TCR beta chain was recorded many times. Its target is unknown. V was pared by 2 bases and J by 6 bases, with 8 bases between. CDR3 length: 12 amino acids. CDR1 is MNHNS, CDR2 SASEGT, per germline. These data are taken from a study of human T cells and chemical hapten exposure. Study-wide results and limits: Patch test score tracked positively with PT1 expanded TCR counts.

Separate cDNA molecules received unique molecular identifiers, which the library attached to them. A single record per CDR3 protein comes from TCRdb applying MiXCR to the RACE reads. The sample carries tens of thousands of distinct CDR3 sequences, less than 9% recorded once. Time point given: pre-sensitization, week 0. The treatment here: therapeutic diphenylcyclopropenone sensitization with weekly scalp DPC. This chain joins TRBV6-1 and TRBJ2-7; D unresolved. This receptor was obtained from a woman aged 45-60 years with alopecia areata. Some clones in this sample may be carry-over from other donors' samples. The material was whole blood, obtained in connection with sensitization to the hapten diphenylcyclopropenone (DPC). CDR3 region: CASSERFGEQYF. In DNA, the CDR3 is TGTGCCAGCAGTGAAAGATTCGGCGAGCAGTACTTC.